Listed here are 6 T cell receptor beta chains from one sample, sequenced in a study of blood T cell repertoires in COVID-19. Libraries were prepared by immunoSEQ multiplex PCR; TCRdb keeps only in-frame clonotypes and omits some of them. The profile shows about 260,000 clones, 80% to 90% of them singletons. The specimen was PBMCs or T cells enriched from blood (not recorded which). The source is a woman between 40 and 55 years old who had been exposed to COVID-19.

The chain is built from TRBV7-2 and TRBJ1-2; 8 positions match TRBD1. CDR1 and CDR2 (germline): SGHTA, FQGNSA. The CDR3 runs 13 residues. Losses at the gene ends were 4 bases for V and 7 bases for J; bases not matched to a gene: 5. CDR3 sequence: CASSSTGGGGYTF. CDR3 sequence (DNA): TGTGCCAGCAGCTCCACAGGGGGTGGTGGCTACACCTTC.

The rearrangement links TRBV5-6 to TRBJ1-2; maybe TRBD1 (5 bases). This CDR3 spans 15 amino acids. Germline V gene sequence: CDR1 SGHDT, CDR2 YYEEEE. The germline V and J ends were trimmed by 5 bases and 4 bases, with 18 bases remaining between them. CDR3 amino acids: CASSTRTLRSYGYTF. For the CDR3, the DNA is TGTGCCAGCAGTACACGGACATTGCGCTCCTATGGCTACACCTTC.

The chain joins TRBV7-2 to TRBJ2-5, with a tentative D call TRBD1 (6 bases). V was cut by 5 bases and J by 2 bases, with 15 bases left in between. Germline lookup yields CDR1 SGHTA and CDR2 FQGNSA. The CDR3 spans 15 residues. The CDR3: CASSPHGQKQETQYF. In DNA, the CDR3 is TGTGCCAGCAGCCCCCATGGACAGAAACAAGAGACCCAGTACTTC.

This clone was observed once. In DNA form, the CDR3 reads TGTGCCAGTAGGGAAGGGGTTCTGGCCACCGGGGAGCTGTTTTTT. Translation gives CASREGVLATGELFF. The chain joins TRBV19 to TRBJ2-2; D might be TRBD1 (5 bases). Germline loops: CDR1 LNHDA, CDR2 SQIVND (reference sequence). There are 15 residues in the CDR3. The ends were cut back, 6 bases at V and 4 bases at J, with 15 bases in the middle. Filled out from reference TRBV19 and TRBJ2-2, the complete variable domain reads DGGITQSPKYLFRKEGQNVTLSCEQNLNHDAMYWYRQDPGQGLRLIYYSQIVNDFQKGDIAEGYSVSREKKESFPLTVTSAQKNPTAFYLCASREGVLATGELFFGEGSRLTVL.

The chain combines TRBV5-1 with TRBJ1-1; TRBD1 aligns across 8 bases. The CDR3 is 15 residues long. Germline-derived CDR1 and CDR2 are SGHRS and YFSETQ. Trimming at V came to 5 bases and at J to 5 bases, leaving 11 bases not matched to a gene. The CDR3 spells CASREAGGYSTEAFF. The CDR3 coding sequence is TGCGCCAGCAGAGAAGCAGGGGGCTATTCGACTGAAGCTTTCTTT.

The chain combines TRBV19 with TRBJ1-6; D is possibly TRBD1 (6 bases). The CDR3 loop spans 15 amino acids. Germline V gives CDR1 LNHDA, CDR2 SQIVND (reference sequence). Trimming stripped 2 bases from V and 7 bases from J, with 12 bases between. CDR3 coding DNA: TGTGCCAGTAGTATATGGGGACAAAGAAATTCACCCCTCCACTTT. Amino acids: CASSIWGQRNSPLHF.